This T cell receptor beta chain was obtained from a study of T cells after yellow fever vaccination. TCRdb recomputed calls from the 5' RACE reads with MiXCR, one row per CDR3 protein. The table shows hundreds of thousands of distinct CDR3 sequences, with roughly 3.5% occurring only once. V trimming: 4 bases; J trimming: 1 base; junction bases outside the gene matches: 7. The germline gives CDR1 MDHEN, CDR2 SYDVKM. There are 16 residues in the CDR3. This clonotype was recorded many times. The starting material was PBMCs, obtained on the day of the yellow fever booster vaccination. The receptor was isolated from a man aged 18 to 30 who received the YFV17D yellow fever vaccine. The chain recombines TRBV28 with TRBJ1-5; 7 nucleotides line up with TRBD1. CDR3 in amino acids: CASSSPGTASNQPQHF. The CDR3 bases are TGTGCCAGCAGTTCCCCGGGGACAGCCAGCAATCAGCCCCAGCATTTT.